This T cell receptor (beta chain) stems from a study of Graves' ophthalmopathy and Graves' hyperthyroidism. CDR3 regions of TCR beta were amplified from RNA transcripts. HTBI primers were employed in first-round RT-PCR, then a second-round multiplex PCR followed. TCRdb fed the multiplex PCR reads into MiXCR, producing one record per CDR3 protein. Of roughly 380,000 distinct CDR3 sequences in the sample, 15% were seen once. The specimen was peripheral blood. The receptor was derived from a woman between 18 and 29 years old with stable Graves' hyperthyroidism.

CDR3 sequence reads: CASSSEARGYGYTF. The CDR3 DNA follows: TGCGCCAGCAGCTCCGAGGCTAGGGGCTATGGCTACACCTTC. The chain combines TRBV5-1 with TRBJ1-2, with TRBD1 as a possible D gene (5 bases). Germline CDR1 SGHRS, CDR2 YFSETQ. The V end was cut by 3 bases, the J end by 4 bases, with 13 bases between. There are 14 residues in the CDR3.